This is a list of T cell receptor beta chains from one sample in a study of CD8+CD57+ T cells in acquired aplastic anemia. TCRdb re-called the reads with MiXCR, one entry per CDR3 protein. The sample shows approximately 260,000 distinct CDR3 sequences, 82% of them seen only once. Sequencing was carried out using sorted CD4+, CD8+, or CD8+CD57+ T cells (not recorded which) from PBMCs. The receptor source for this set is a human donor with aplastic anemia. Both conserved end residues are part of each CDR3. Fields, in order: J gene, D gene, V gene, clone size, CDR3 protein. D genes are given only for firm matches. Some rows have no size entry. The others give once, few or many, or a class for an expanded clone.

J: TRBJ1-5
D: -
V: TRBV20-1
size: -
CDR3: CSARDRAGTHQPQHF

J: TRBJ2-3
D: -
V: TRBV2
size: -
CDR3: CASSGDWQVDTQYF

J: TRBJ1-2
D: -
V: TRBV7-3
size: -
CDR3: CASSLAGRSNEHGYTF

J: TRBJ1-3
D: TRBD1
V: TRBV15
size: many
CDR3: CATSREQGTPGNTIYF

J: TRBJ2-3
D: -
V: TRBV7-9
size: -
CDR3: CASSDSQTETQYF

J: TRBJ2-7
D: -
V: TRBV7-9
size: -
CDR3: CASSGHEQYF

J: TRBJ1-1
D: -
V: TRBV29-1
size: -
CDR3: CSVGTLPEFEGMNTEAFF

J: TRBJ2-3
D: -
V: TRBV7-8
size: -
CDR3: CASSSAHGASTQYF

J: TRBJ1-1
D: -
V: TRBV7-9
size: -
CDR3: CASSLSRSGGIF

J: TRBJ1-6
D: TRBD1
V: TRBV7-2
size: -
CDR3: CASSSDRGYYEQYF